The 16 T cell receptor beta chains below were found in one sample sequenced in a study of cytomegalovirus exposure and HLA in healthy donors. PCR employed 60 Vbeta and 13 Jbeta primers. Generated by immunoSEQ multiplex PCR, the TCRdb table keeps only in-frame clones and is missing some. This table holds around 180,000 clones, about 90% found once. Sequencing input: PBMCs. The receptors derive from a girl less than two years old in good health and CMV-seronegative.

The chain is built from TRBV5-1 and TRBJ1-1; 7 bases map to TRBD1. Germline CDR1 is SGHRS and CDR2 is YFSETQ. Trimming took 3 bases from V and 1 from J; bases not matched to a gene: 6. The CDR3 consists of 15 residues. This CDR3 is CASSWDRLPNTEAFF. The CDR3, as DNA: TGCGCCAGCAGCTGGGACAGACTTCCGAACACTGAAGCTTTCTTT.

The rearrangement links TRBV7-2 to TRBJ1-2; perhaps TRBD1 as D (5 bases). Trimming took off 0 bases at V and 4 bases at J, with 12 bases between the two ends. The germline V gene has CDR1 SGHTA and CDR2 FQGNSA. The CDR3 is 15 residues long. In DNA, the CDR3 is TGTGCCAGCAGCTTAGCCAGTCGGGGGTTCTATGGCTACACCTTC. The encoded protein is CASSLASRGFYGYTF.

The gene calls are TRBV4-2 and TRBJ2-7; D is possibly TRBD2 (7 bases). Germline V CDR1 and CDR2: LGHNA, YNFKEQ. The V and J ends lost 2 bases and 1 base respectively, with 18 bases between them. The CDR3 consists of 17 residues. The CDR3 DNA sequence: TGTGCCAGCAGCCAAAATTGGGGGGGGCCAACATCCTACGAGCAGTACTTC. This sequence encodes CASSQNWGGPTSYEQYF.

The chain employs TRBV7-2 and TRBJ2-7; perhaps TRBD2 as D (5 bases). In germline, CDR1 is SGHTA, CDR2 FQGNSA. The ends were cut back, 5 bases at V and 5 bases at J, with 16 bases in the middle. The CDR3 totals 14 residues. In DNA form, the CDR3 reads TGTGCCAGCAGCCCTATGAAACTAGTTGACGAGCAGTACTTC. It encodes CASSPMKLVDEQYF.

V usage is TRBV7-2 and J usage is TRBJ2-3, with 7 bases aligning to TRBD2. CDR3 size: 17 residues. The V gene's germline CDR1 is SGHTA and CDR2 FQGNSA. V shed 0 bases and J 0 bases; nucleotides not matched to a gene: 6. The DNA of the CDR3 is TGTGCCAGCAGCTTAGCGCTTACTAGCGTAAGCACAGATACGCAGTATTTT. It yields the protein CASSLALTSVSTDTQYF.

The V gene is TRBV2, the J gene TRBJ1-6; 7 nucleotides agree with TRBD1. Losses at the gene ends were 7 bases for V and 3 bases for J; bases not matched to a gene: 9. The CDR3 contains 16 residues. Germline CDR1 SNHLY, CDR2 FYNNEI. The DNA of the CDR3 is TGTGCCAGCACGGGCCCGGGGACAGTCTATAATTCACCCCTCCACTTT. Amino acid sequence: CASTGPGTVYNSPLHF.

The chain is built from TRBV29-1 and TRBJ1-2; unclear D gene. Germline V gene lookup returns CDR1 SQVTM and CDR2 ANQGSEA. The V gene lost 6 bases and the J gene lost 1 base, with 9 bases spanning the gap. The CDR3 runs to 12 residues. The CDR3 spells CSVEGYNYGYTF. The CDR3 DNA is TGCAGCGTCGAGGGCTATAACTATGGCTACACCTTC.

This rearrangement joins TRBV19 to TRBJ1-5; 7 bases are shared with TRBD1. With V trimmed by 6 bases and J by 4 bases, 12 bases remained unmatched. The CDR3 is 16 amino acids. CDR1 is LNHDA and CDR2 is SQIVND in the germline V gene (reference sequence). DNA of the CDR3: TGTGCCAGTAGAACCCTTATGGCAGGGGGGAATCAGCCCCAGCATTTT. It yields the protein CASRTLMAGGNQPQHF.

The chain has TRBV7-9 and TRBJ2-3; weak D call: TRBD2 (6 bases). V was pared by 4 bases and J by 2 bases, with 13 bases between. This CDR3 spans 15 amino acids. The V gene's germline CDR1 is SEHNR and CDR2 FQNEAQ (reference sequence). The CDR3 here is CASSSGLAFTDTQYF. The CDR3 nucleotides read TGTGCCAGCAGCTCGGGCCTAGCGTTCACAGATACGCAGTATTTT.

This sequence joins TRBV11-2 and TRBJ2-2; 7 positions agree with TRBD1. The CDR3 is 15 amino acids. Germline V gene sequence: CDR1 SGHAT, CDR2 FQNNGV. The ends lost 6 bases at V and 4 bases at J; junction bases unmatched: 8. In DNA form, the CDR3 reads TGTGCCAGCAGTAGGGGGCTGTTCGGCACCGGGGAGCTGTTTTTT. Its translation is CASSRGLFGTGELFF. Full variable domain (remainder filled in from reference TRBV11-2 and TRBJ2-2): EAGVAQSPRYKIIEKRQSVAFWCNPISGHATLYWYQQILGQGPKLLIQFQNNGVVDDSQLPKDRFSAERLKGVDSTLKIQPAKLEDSAVYLCASSRGLFGTGELFFGEGSRLTVL.

The V and J genes are TRBV9 and TRBJ1-2; tentative D call: TRBD1 (5 bases). The length of the CDR3 is 18 residues. The germline gives CDR1 SGDLS, CDR2 YYNGEE. Trimming cost V 0 bases and J 3 bases, with 21 bases left between them. CDR3 sequence: CASSVGRGRGRDYYGYTF. The CDR3 nucleotides are TGTGCCAGCAGCGTAGGCCGTGGGAGGGGCAGGGACTACTATGGCTACACCTTC.

The genes are TRBV6-4 and TRBJ2-3; D remains ambiguous. V lost 2 bases to trimming and J lost 2 bases, with 5 bases between them. Germline values: CDR1 MRHNA, CDR2 SNTAGT. This CDR3 is built from 13 residues. The CDR3 bases are TGTGCCAGCAGTGACACAAACACAGATACGCAGTATTTT. It yields the protein CASSDTNTDTQYF.

This chain uses TRBV2 with TRBJ2-7; 9 bases match TRBD2. The CDR3 totals 15 residues. Looked up from germline, CDR1 is SNHLY and CDR2 is FYNNEI. Trimming at V came to 5 bases and at J to 1 base, leaving 6 bases not matched to a gene. The CDR3 sequence: CASSPAGGPSYEQYF. CDR3 bases: TGTGCCAGCAGTCCGGCGGGGGGGCCATCCTACGAGCAGTACTTC.

The V and J genes are TRBV5-6 and TRBJ2-7; 13 bases align to TRBD2. This CDR3 comprises 14 residues. Germline assignment: CDR1 SGHDT and CDR2 YYEEEE. J lost 7 bases, V lost 5 bases, and 6 bases had no gene match. This CDR3 is CASSGLAGVEEQYF. The CDR3 DNA reads TGTGCCAGCAGTGGACTAGCGGGAGTGGAAGAGCAGTACTTC. Filled out from reference TRBV5-6 and TRBJ2-7, the complete variable domain reads DAGVTQSPTHLIKTRGQQVTLRCSPKSGHDTVSWYQQALGQGPQFIFQYYEEEERQRGNFPDRFSGHQFPNYSSELNVNALLLGDSALYLCASSGLAGVEEQYFGPGTRLTVT.

V is TRBV11-1 and J is TRBJ1-4; 8 bases line up with TRBD1. The germline V gene has CDR1 SGHAT and CDR2 FQDESV (reference sequence). The CDR3 sequence is 14 residues long. V lost 4 bases, J lost 8 bases, and 6 bases stayed unmatched. CDR3: CASSSQGAGEKLFF. The CDR3 nucleotides read TGTGCCAGCAGCTCGCAGGGGGCAGGGGAAAAACTGTTTTTT.

The V call is TRBV19, the J call TRBJ2-3; TRBD2 matches 9 bases. The CDR3 length is 15 residues. CDR1 and CDR2 from the germline V gene are LNHDA and SQIVND (reference sequence). V dropped 4 bases and J dropped 6; count of bases not matched to a gene: 8. The CDR3, as DNA: TGTGCCAGTAGTACCCCGCGGGGGGGCGAGGATACGCAGTATTTT. It codes for CASSTPRGGEDTQYF. Filled out from reference TRBV19 and TRBJ2-3, the complete variable domain reads DGGITQSPKYLFRKEGQNVTLSCEQNLNHDAMYWYRQDPGQGLRLIYYSQIVNDFQKGDIAEGYSVSREKKESFPLTVTSAQKNPTAFYLCASSTPRGGEDTQYFGPGTRLTVL.